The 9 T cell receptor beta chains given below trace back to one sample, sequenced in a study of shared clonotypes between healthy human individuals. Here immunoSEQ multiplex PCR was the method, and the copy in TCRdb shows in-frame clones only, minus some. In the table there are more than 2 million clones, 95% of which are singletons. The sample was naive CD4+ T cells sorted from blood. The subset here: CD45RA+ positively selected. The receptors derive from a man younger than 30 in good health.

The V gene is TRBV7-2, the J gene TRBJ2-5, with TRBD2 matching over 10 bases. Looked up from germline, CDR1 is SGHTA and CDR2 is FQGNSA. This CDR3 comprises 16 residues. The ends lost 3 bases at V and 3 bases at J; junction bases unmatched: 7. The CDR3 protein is CASSFERGGFKETQYF. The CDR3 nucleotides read TGTGCCAGCAGCTTTGAGCGGGGGGGCTTTAAAGAGACCCAGTACTTC.

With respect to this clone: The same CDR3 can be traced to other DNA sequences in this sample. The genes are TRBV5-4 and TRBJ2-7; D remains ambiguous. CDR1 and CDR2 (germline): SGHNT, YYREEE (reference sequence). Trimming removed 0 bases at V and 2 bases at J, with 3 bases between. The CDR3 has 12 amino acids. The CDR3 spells CASSLDTYEQYF. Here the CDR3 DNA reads TGTGCCAGCAGCTTGGACACCTACGAGCAGTACTTC.

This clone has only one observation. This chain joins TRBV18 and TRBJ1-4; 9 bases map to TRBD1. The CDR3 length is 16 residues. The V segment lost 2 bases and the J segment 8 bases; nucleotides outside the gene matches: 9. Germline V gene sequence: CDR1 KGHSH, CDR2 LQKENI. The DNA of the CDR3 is TGTGCCAGCTCACCAACAGTACAGGGGGCGGACGAAAAACTGTTTTTT. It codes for CASSPTVQGADEKLFF.

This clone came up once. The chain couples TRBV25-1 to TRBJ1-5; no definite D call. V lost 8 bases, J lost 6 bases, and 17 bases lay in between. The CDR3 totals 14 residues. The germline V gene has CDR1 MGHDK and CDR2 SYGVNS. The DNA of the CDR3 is TGTGCCAGCGCTCCCGCAGGAGTAGTTCAGCCCCAGCATTTT. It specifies CASAPAGVVQPQHF.

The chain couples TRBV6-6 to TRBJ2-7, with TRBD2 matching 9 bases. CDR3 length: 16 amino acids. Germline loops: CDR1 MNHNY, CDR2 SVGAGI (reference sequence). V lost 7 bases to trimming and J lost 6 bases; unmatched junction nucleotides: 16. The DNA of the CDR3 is TGTGCCAGCACCGATCAGAACCTAGCGGGAACCCCCGAGCAGTACTTC. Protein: CASTDQNLAGTPEQYF.

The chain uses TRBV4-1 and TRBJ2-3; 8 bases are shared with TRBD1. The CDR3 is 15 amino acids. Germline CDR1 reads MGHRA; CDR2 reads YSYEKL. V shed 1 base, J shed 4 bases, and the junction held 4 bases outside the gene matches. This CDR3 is CASSQADRGADTQYF. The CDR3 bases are TGCGCCAGCAGCCAAGCTGACAGGGGTGCAGATACGCAGTATTTT.

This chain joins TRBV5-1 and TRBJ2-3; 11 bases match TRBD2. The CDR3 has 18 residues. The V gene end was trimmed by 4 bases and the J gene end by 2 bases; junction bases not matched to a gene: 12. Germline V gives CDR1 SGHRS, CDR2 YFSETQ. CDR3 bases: TGCGCCAGCAGCCCCCGGAAGACTAGCGGGACGATCACAGATACGCAGTATTTT. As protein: CASSPRKTSGTITDTQYF.

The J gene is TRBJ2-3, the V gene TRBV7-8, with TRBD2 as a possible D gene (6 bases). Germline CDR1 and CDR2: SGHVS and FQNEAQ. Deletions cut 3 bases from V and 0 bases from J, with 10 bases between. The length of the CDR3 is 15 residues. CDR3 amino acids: CASSFSSGSTDTQYF. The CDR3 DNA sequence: TGTGCCAGCAGCTTCTCCAGCGGGAGCACAGATACGCAGTATTTT.

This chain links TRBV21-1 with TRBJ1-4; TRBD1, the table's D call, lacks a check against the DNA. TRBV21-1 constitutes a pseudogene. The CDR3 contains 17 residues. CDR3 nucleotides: TGTGCCAGCAGCAAAGTTACAGGGCCGATGGTAGGAGAAAAACTGTTTTTT. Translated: CASSKVTGPMVGEKLFF.